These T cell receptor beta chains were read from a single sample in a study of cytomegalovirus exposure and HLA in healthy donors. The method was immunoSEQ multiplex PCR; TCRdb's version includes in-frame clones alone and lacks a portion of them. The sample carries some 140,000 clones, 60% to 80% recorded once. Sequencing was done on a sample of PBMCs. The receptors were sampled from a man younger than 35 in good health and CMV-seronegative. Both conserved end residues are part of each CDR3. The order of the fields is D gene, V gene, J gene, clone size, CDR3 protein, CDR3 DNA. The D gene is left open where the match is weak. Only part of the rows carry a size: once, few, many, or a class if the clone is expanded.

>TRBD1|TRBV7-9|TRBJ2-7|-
CASSLGTGYGHEQYF
TGTGCCAGCAGCTTAGGGACAGGGTACGGCCACGAGCAGTACTTC
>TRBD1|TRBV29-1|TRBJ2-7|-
CSVEEVTGTAHHEQYF
TGCAGCGTTGAAGAGGTAACCGGGACAGCACACCACGAGCAGTACTTC
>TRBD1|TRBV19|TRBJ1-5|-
CASSPWDSQKGRQPQHF
TGTGCCAGTAGTCCATGGGACAGTCAAAAGGGGAGGCAGCCCCAGCATTTT
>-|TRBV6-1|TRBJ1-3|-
CASRWEGNGNTIYF
TGTGCCAGCAGGTGGGAGGGGAATGGAAACACCATATATTTT
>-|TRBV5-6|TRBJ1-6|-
CASSLGQNNSPLHF
TGTGCCAGCAGCTTGGGACAGAATAATTCACCCCTCCACTTT
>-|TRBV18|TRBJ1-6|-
CASSQRTVANSPLHF
TGTGCCAGCTCACAACGGACAGTGGCTAATTCACCCCTCCACTTT
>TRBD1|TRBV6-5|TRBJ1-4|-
CASSYWGQGNEKLFF
TGTGCTAGCAGTTACTGGGGACAGGGTAATGAAAAACTGTTTTTT
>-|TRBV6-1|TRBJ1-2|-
CASTFNDGGNYGYTF
TGTGCCAGCACCTTTAACGACGGGGGTAACTATGGCTACACCTTC
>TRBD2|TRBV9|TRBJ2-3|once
CASSVAGGRASTDTQYF
TGTGCCAGCAGCGTAGCGGGGGGGAGAGCTAGCACAGATACGCAGTATTTT
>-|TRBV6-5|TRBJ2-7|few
CASSYSSTASYEQYF
TGTGCCAGCAGTTACTCGTCGACAGCTTCCTACGAGCAGTACTTC
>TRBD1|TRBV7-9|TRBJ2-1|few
CASSLGQGAYNEQFF
TGTGCCAGCAGCCTCGGACAGGGGGCTTACAATGAGCAGTTCTTC
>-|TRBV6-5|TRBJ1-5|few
CASSSSFYQPQHF
TGTGCCAGCAGTTCCAGTTTCTATCAGCCCCAGCATTTT
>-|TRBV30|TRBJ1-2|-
CAWSSTTGELRGYTF
TGTGCCTGGAGTTCTACGACGGGGGAACTACGAGGCTACACCTTC
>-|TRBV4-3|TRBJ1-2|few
CASSQDWGQDYGYTF
TGCGCCAGCAGCCAAGATTGGGGACAAGACTATGGCTACACCTTC
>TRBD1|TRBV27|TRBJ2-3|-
CASRFSPGQLFDTQYF
TGTGCCAGCAGATTTTCACCGGGACAGTTATTTGATACGCAGTATTTT
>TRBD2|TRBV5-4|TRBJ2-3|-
CASSLLTGGPTDTQYF
TGTGCCAGCAGCTTGTTAACGGGGGGGCCCACAGATACGCAGTATTTT
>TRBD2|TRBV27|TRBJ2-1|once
CASSLWVGTSDREQFF
TGTGCCAGCAGTTTATGGGTTGGGACTAGCGATAGGGAGCAGTTCTTC
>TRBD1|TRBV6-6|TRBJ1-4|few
CASSSRTGGNEKLFF
TGTGCCAGCAGTTCCCGGACAGGGGGTAATGAAAAACTGTTTTTT
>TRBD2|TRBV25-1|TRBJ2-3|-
CASSRVAGGQDTQYF
TGTGCCAGCAGTAGGGTAGCGGGGGGGCAGGATACGCAGTATTTT
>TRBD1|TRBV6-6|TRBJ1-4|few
CASSLSRDRDEKLFF
TGTGCCAGCAGTCTTTCCCGGGACAGGGACGAAAAACTGTTTTTT
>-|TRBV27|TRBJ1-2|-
CASSKPGFGYTF
TGTGCCAGCAGTAAACCAGGGTTTGGCTACACCTTC
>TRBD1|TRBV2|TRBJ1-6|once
CASSEDRTLYNSPLHF
TGTGCCAGCAGCGAGGACAGGACCCTCTATAATTCACCCCTCCACTTT
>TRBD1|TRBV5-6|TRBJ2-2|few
CASSLADRGTGELFF
TGTGCCAGCAGCTTGGCCGACAGGGGCACCGGGGAGCTGTTTTTT
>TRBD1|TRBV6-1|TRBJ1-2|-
CASSTGQANYGYTF
TGTGCCAGCAGTACCGGACAGGCTAACTATGGCTACACCTTC
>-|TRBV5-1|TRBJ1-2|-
CASSLEGRGSQGYTF
TGCGCCAGCAGCTTGGAAGGTAGGGGGAGCCAGGGCTACACCTTC
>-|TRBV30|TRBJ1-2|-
CAWISRLANYGYTF
TGTGCCTGGATTTCTCGGTTAGCTAACTATGGCTACACCTTC
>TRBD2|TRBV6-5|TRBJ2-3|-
CASSLLGLAVDTQYF
TGTGCCAGCAGTCTACTCGGACTAGCGGTGGATACGCAGTATTTT
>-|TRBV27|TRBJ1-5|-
CASSPLRTFSNQPQHF
TGTGCCAGCAGCCCTCTTAGAACTTTCAGCAATCAGCCCCAGCATTTT
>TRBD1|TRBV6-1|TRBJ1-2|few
CASSEQGADGYTF
TGTGCCAGCAGTGAACAGGGGGCGGACGGCTACACCTTC